The 3 T cell receptor beta chains below come from one sample, sequenced in a study of blood T cell repertoires in COVID-19. Assay used: immunoSEQ multiplex PCR; TCRdb lists only in-frame clones, some missing. The sample carries some 150,000 clones, roughly 79% recorded once. What was sequenced was PBMCs or T cells enriched from blood (not recorded which). These TCRs come from a woman in her forties or fifties who had recovered from COVID-19.

The rearrangement links TRBV6-4 to TRBJ2-2, with a possible D match to TRBD2 (6 bases). In germline, CDR1 is MRHNA, CDR2 SNTAGT. Deletions cut 0 bases from V and 1 base from J, with 9 bases between. This CDR3 comprises 16 residues. CDR3 DNA: TGTGCCAGCAGTGACTCAGAAGCGGGGAACACCGGGGAGCTGTTTTTT. Protein sequence: CASSDSEAGNTGELFF.

The rearrangement joins TRBV29-1 to TRBJ1-1, with 10 bases that match TRBD1. CDR1 and CDR2 from the germline V gene are SQVTM and ANQGSEA. The CDR3 length is 14 residues. The V gene end was trimmed by 6 bases and the J gene end by 0 bases; junction bases not matched to a gene: 4. The CDR3 nucleotides are TGCAGCGTACGACAGGGGGCGGTGAACACTGAAGCTTTCTTT. Its translation: CSVRQGAVNTEAFF.

The chain joins TRBV4-1 to TRBJ1-3; the D gene is possibly TRBD1 (6 bases). V was trimmed by 3 bases and J by 0 bases, leaving 12 bases between them. Germline CDR1 reads MGHRA; CDR2 reads YSYEKL. The CDR3 sequence is 16 residues long. CDR3 protein: CASSQTRTVSGNTIYF. CDR3 nucleotides: TGCGCCAGCAGCCAGACCAGGACAGTCTCTGGAAACACCATATATTTT.